Listed below are T cell receptor beta chains from one sample, sequenced in a study of blood T cell repertoires in COVID-19. Sequencing was performed with immunoSEQ multiplex PCR; in TCRdb, only in-frame clones are kept and a portion is missing. The sample shows about 360,000 clones, over 70% of them seen only once. The sequenced material came from peripheral blood. The source of these receptors is a man aged 30 to 39 with active or convalescent COVID-19. Each CDR3 is given with its conserved first and last residue. Each record gives: CDR3 protein, CDR3 DNA, CDR3 length, D gene, V gene, J gene, clone size. The D gene is left open where the match is weak. Some rows mark clone size as missing; the rest say once, few, many or name a class of expanded clone.

cdr3_aa: CASSQDLGAFNYGYTF
cdr3_nt: TGTGCCAGCAGCCAAGATCTCGGAGCATTTAACTATGGCTACACCTTC
cdr3_length: 16
d_call: -
v_call: TRBV3-1/TRBV3-2
j_call: TRBJ1-2
clone_size: few

cdr3_aa: CATSSIGSNEKLFF
cdr3_nt: TGTGCCACCAGCAGTATAGGGAGTAATGAAAAACTGTTTTTT
cdr3_length: 14
d_call: -
v_call: TRBV15
j_call: TRBJ1-4
clone_size: -

cdr3_aa: CATNQGSNQPQHF
cdr3_nt: TGTGCCACCAATCAGGGGTCCAATCAGCCCCAGCATTTT
cdr3_length: 13
d_call: -
v_call: TRBV15
j_call: TRBJ1-5
clone_size: -

cdr3_aa: CASSYGPGNQPQHF
cdr3_nt: TGTGCCAGCAGTTACGGGCCAGGCAATCAGCCCCAGCATTTT
cdr3_length: 14
d_call: -
v_call: TRBV6-2/TRBV6-3
j_call: TRBJ1-5
clone_size: -

cdr3_aa: CASLRGTGELFF
cdr3_nt: TGTGCCTCACTTCGGGGAACCGGGGAGCTGTTTTTT
cdr3_length: 12
d_call: -
v_call: TRBV19
j_call: TRBJ2-2
clone_size: -

cdr3_aa: CASSLDRGGRSDTQYF
cdr3_nt: TGCGCCAGCAGCTTGGACAGGGGGGGCAGATCAGATACGCAGTATTTT
cdr3_length: 16
d_call: -
v_call: TRBV5-1
j_call: TRBJ2-3
clone_size: -

cdr3_aa: CASSQLRGRQGYNEQFF
cdr3_nt: TGCGCCAGCAGCCAGCTGCGGGGGAGGCAGGGCTACAATGAGCAGTTCTTC
cdr3_length: 17
d_call: TRBD2
v_call: TRBV4-3
j_call: TRBJ2-1
clone_size: -

cdr3_aa: CASSGVRTVSETQYF
cdr3_nt: TGTGCCAGCAGCGGAGTCAGGACAGTTTCCGAGACCCAGTACTTC
cdr3_length: 15
d_call: -
v_call: TRBV6-5
j_call: TRBJ2-5
clone_size: -

cdr3_aa: CASSTAGTSGPPPPYEQYF
cdr3_nt: TGTGCCAGCAGCACAGCCGGGACTAGCGGCCCCCCCCCTCCCTACGAGCAGTACTTC
cdr3_length: 19
d_call: TRBD2
v_call: TRBV7-9
j_call: TRBJ2-7
clone_size: -

cdr3_aa: CASSYAGTGGYSPLHF
cdr3_nt: TGTGCCAGCAGCTACGCCGGGACAGGAGGGTATTCACCCCTCCACTTT
cdr3_length: 16
d_call: TRBD1
v_call: TRBV7-9
j_call: TRBJ1-6
clone_size: -

cdr3_aa: CASSARVSSNEKLFF
cdr3_nt: TGTGCCAGCAGCGCCAGGGTCTCGTCTAATGAAAAACTGTTTTTT
cdr3_length: 15
d_call: -
v_call: TRBV5-5
j_call: TRBJ1-4
clone_size: -

cdr3_aa: CASSLGQGSAGNTIYF
cdr3_nt: TGCGCCAGCAGCTTAGGACAGGGGAGCGCTGGAAACACCATATATTTT
cdr3_length: 16
d_call: TRBD1
v_call: TRBV5-1
j_call: TRBJ1-3
clone_size: -

cdr3_aa: CASSGVLGATTNEKLFF
cdr3_nt: TGTGCCAGCAGTGGGGTCTTGGGGGCGACAACTAATGAAAAACTGTTTTTT
cdr3_length: 17
d_call: -
v_call: TRBV7-3
j_call: TRBJ1-4
clone_size: -

cdr3_aa: CAIGPTDSNQPQHF
cdr3_nt: TGTGCCATCGGGCCGACAGATAGCAATCAGCCCCAGCATTTT
cdr3_length: 14
d_call: -
v_call: TRBV10-3
j_call: TRBJ1-5
clone_size: -

cdr3_aa: CASSFGGGGGELFF
cdr3_nt: TGTGCCAGCAGCTTTGGGGGGGGCGGCGGGGAGCTGTTTTTT
cdr3_length: 14
d_call: -
v_call: TRBV7-3
j_call: TRBJ2-2
clone_size: -

cdr3_aa: CASSVTSGSTDTQYF
cdr3_nt: TGTGCCAGCAGCGTTACTAGCGGAAGCACAGATACGCAGTATTTT
cdr3_length: 15
d_call: TRBD2
v_call: TRBV9
j_call: TRBJ2-3
clone_size: -

cdr3_aa: CASSPGSRAAKETQYF
cdr3_nt: TGCGCCAGCAGCCCCGGGAGTAGGGCAGCAAAAGAGACCCAGTACTTC
cdr3_length: 16
d_call: -
v_call: TRBV5-1
j_call: TRBJ2-5
clone_size: -

cdr3_aa: CASTGSREGYEQYF
cdr3_nt: TGTGCCAGCACCGGATCAAGGGAGGGTTACGAGCAGTACTTC
cdr3_length: 14
d_call: TRBD2
v_call: TRBV7-8
j_call: TRBJ2-7
clone_size: -

cdr3_aa: CASSLGTGSYGYTF
cdr3_nt: TGTGCCAGCAGCTTGGGGACAGGCAGCTATGGCTACACCTTC
cdr3_length: 14
d_call: TRBD1
v_call: TRBV11-2
j_call: TRBJ1-2
clone_size: -

cdr3_aa: CAWSGLAGTNEQFF
cdr3_nt: TGTGCCTGGAGTGGACTAGCGGGAACTAATGAGCAGTTCTTC
cdr3_length: 14
d_call: TRBD2
v_call: TRBV30
j_call: TRBJ2-1
clone_size: -

cdr3_aa: CASSQGGGAAAYQETQYF
cdr3_nt: TGCGCCAGCAGCCAAGGTGGAGGGGCCGCAGCCTACCAAGAGACCCAGTACTTC
cdr3_length: 18
d_call: -
v_call: TRBV4-3
j_call: TRBJ2-5
clone_size: -

cdr3_aa: CASSYRTGRRDTEAFF
cdr3_nt: TGCGCCAGCAGCTATCGGACAGGGCGGCGGGACACTGAAGCTTTCTTT
cdr3_length: 16
d_call: TRBD1
v_call: TRBV5-1
j_call: TRBJ1-1
clone_size: -

cdr3_aa: CASSVWTSMTGELFF
cdr3_nt: TGTGCCAGCAGCGTGTGGACAAGTATGACCGGGGAGCTGTTTTTT
cdr3_length: 15
d_call: -
v_call: TRBV9
j_call: TRBJ2-2
clone_size: -

cdr3_aa: CASSLQGQGDTQYF
cdr3_nt: TGTGCCAGCAGCTTACAGGGGCAAGGAGATACGCAGTATTTT
cdr3_length: 14
d_call: -
v_call: TRBV11-3
j_call: TRBJ2-3
clone_size: once

cdr3_aa: CAQGEDTEAFF
cdr3_nt: TGTGCCCAAGGGGAGGACACTGAAGCTTTCTTT
cdr3_length: 11
d_call: -
v_call: TRBV30
j_call: TRBJ1-1
clone_size: -

cdr3_aa: CASSTGTGFFEQYF
cdr3_nt: TGTGCCAGCAGCACCGGGACAGGGTTTTTCGAGCAGTACTTC
cdr3_length: 14
d_call: TRBD1
v_call: TRBV5-5
j_call: TRBJ2-7
clone_size: -

cdr3_aa: CASSRIRQGAYEQYF
cdr3_nt: TGTGCCAGCAGCCGCATCCGGCAGGGGGCCTACGAGCAGTACTTC
cdr3_length: 15
d_call: TRBD1
v_call: TRBV6-2/TRBV6-3
j_call: TRBJ2-7
clone_size: -

cdr3_aa: CASSPGLAGGVQYF
cdr3_nt: TGTGCCAGCAGTCCGGGACTAGCGGGAGGGGTGCAGTATTTT
cdr3_length: 14
d_call: TRBD2
v_call: TRBV28
j_call: TRBJ2-3
clone_size: -

cdr3_aa: CASTLRTGNNEQFF
cdr3_nt: TGTGCCAGCACTCTCCGGACAGGGAATAATGAGCAGTTCTTC
cdr3_length: 14
d_call: TRBD1
v_call: TRBV2
j_call: TRBJ2-1
clone_size: -

cdr3_aa: CAISEGRGRTSGRYVYEQFF
cdr3_nt: TGTGCCATCAGTGAAGGAAGGGGGAGAACTAGCGGGAGGTATGTCTATGAGCAGTTCTTC
cdr3_length: 20
d_call: TRBD2
v_call: TRBV10-3
j_call: TRBJ2-1
clone_size: few

cdr3_aa: CASSIDSHQHF
cdr3_nt: TGTGCCAGTAGTATCGACAGTCACCAGCATTTT
cdr3_length: 11
d_call: -
v_call: TRBV19
j_call: TRBJ1-5
clone_size: -

cdr3_aa: CASSLVIRGYGYTF
cdr3_nt: TGTGCCAGCAGCTTAGTTATCAGGGGCTATGGCTACACCTTC
cdr3_length: 14
d_call: -
v_call: TRBV7-2
j_call: TRBJ1-2
clone_size: -

cdr3_aa: CASSLAGGETQYF
cdr3_nt: TGTGCCAGCAGCTTAGCGGGAGGGGAGACCCAGTACTTC
cdr3_length: 13
d_call: TRBD2
v_call: TRBV7-3
j_call: TRBJ2-5
clone_size: -

cdr3_aa: CASSLTSGPSTDTQYF
cdr3_nt: TGTGCCAGCAGTTTGACTAGCGGACCTAGCACAGATACGCAGTATTTT
cdr3_length: 16
d_call: TRBD2
v_call: TRBV6-5
j_call: TRBJ2-3
clone_size: -

cdr3_aa: CATRHQAGGFSSSYEQYF
cdr3_nt: TGTGCCACCCGTCATCAGGCGGGAGGATTTAGTAGCTCCTACGAGCAGTACTTC
cdr3_length: 18
d_call: TRBD2
v_call: TRBV10-3
j_call: TRBJ2-7
clone_size: -

cdr3_aa: CSVGESGAKNIQYF
cdr3_nt: TGCAGCGTTGGGGAAAGCGGAGCCAAAAACATTCAGTACTTC
cdr3_length: 14
d_call: -
v_call: TRBV29-1
j_call: TRBJ2-4
clone_size: -

cdr3_aa: CASGLMGTVSSDTQYF
cdr3_nt: TGCGCCAGCGGTTTGATGGGGACAGTCTCATCAGATACGCAGTATTTT
cdr3_length: 16
d_call: TRBD1
v_call: TRBV5-1
j_call: TRBJ2-3
clone_size: -

cdr3_aa: CASSVGPTSGRAVDTQYF
cdr3_nt: TGTGCCAGCAGCGTAGGCCCCACTAGCGGGAGGGCGGTAGATACGCAGTATTTT
cdr3_length: 18
d_call: TRBD2
v_call: TRBV9
j_call: TRBJ2-3
clone_size: -

cdr3_aa: CASSEEGVNSPLHF
cdr3_nt: TGTGCCAGCAGTGAAGAGGGGGTTAATTCACCCCTCCACTTT
cdr3_length: 14
d_call: -
v_call: TRBV6-1
j_call: TRBJ1-6
clone_size: -

cdr3_aa: CATSDLNGSSYNEQFF
cdr3_nt: TGTGCCACCAGTGATTTGAACGGGAGCTCCTACAATGAGCAGTTCTTC
cdr3_length: 16
d_call: -
v_call: TRBV24-1
j_call: TRBJ2-1
clone_size: -

cdr3_aa: CASSQTGVWGYGYTF
cdr3_nt: TGTGCCAGCAGCCAGACAGGAGTTTGGGGCTATGGCTACACCTTC
cdr3_length: 15
d_call: -
v_call: TRBV3-1/TRBV3-2
j_call: TRBJ1-2
clone_size: few

cdr3_aa: CASSQAESEQFF
cdr3_nt: TGTGCCAGCAGCCAAGCCGAGAGTGAGCAGTTCTTC
cdr3_length: 12
d_call: -
v_call: TRBV3-1/TRBV3-2
j_call: TRBJ2-1
clone_size: many

cdr3_aa: CASSLQGWGTEAFF
cdr3_nt: TGTGCCAGCAGTCTACAGGGTTGGGGCACTGAAGCTTTCTTT
cdr3_length: 14
d_call: -
v_call: TRBV27
j_call: TRBJ1-1
clone_size: -

cdr3_aa: CASSEDRRETQYF
cdr3_nt: TGTGCCAGCAGTGAAGACCGGCGGGAGACCCAGTACTTC
cdr3_length: 13
d_call: -
v_call: TRBV2
j_call: TRBJ2-5
clone_size: -

cdr3_aa: CASRVTSGGYNEQFF
cdr3_nt: TGTGCCAGCAGAGTTACTAGCGGGGGTTACAATGAGCAGTTCTTC
cdr3_length: 15
d_call: TRBD2
v_call: TRBV2
j_call: TRBJ2-1
clone_size: -

cdr3_aa: CASMEGPGNTIYF
cdr3_nt: TGTGCCAGTATGGAGGGACCTGGAAACACCATATATTTT
cdr3_length: 13
d_call: -
v_call: TRBV19
j_call: TRBJ1-3
clone_size: -

cdr3_aa: CATSEEGRETNEQYF
cdr3_nt: TGTGCCACCAGCGAAGAGGGGCGGGAGACTAACGAGCAGTACTTC
cdr3_length: 15
d_call: TRBD2
v_call: TRBV24-1
j_call: TRBJ2-7
clone_size: -

cdr3_aa: CASSQTGGTEAFF
cdr3_nt: TGTGCCAGCAGCCAGACAGGGGGAACTGAAGCTTTCTTT
cdr3_length: 13
d_call: TRBD1
v_call: TRBV9
j_call: TRBJ1-1
clone_size: -

cdr3_aa: CASSLWGDGNIQYF
cdr3_nt: TGTGCCAGCAGCTTGTGGGGGGACGGAAACATTCAGTACTTC
cdr3_length: 14
d_call: -
v_call: TRBV5-4
j_call: TRBJ2-4
clone_size: once

cdr3_aa: CASSQAAGVSTGELFF
cdr3_nt: TGCGCCAGCAGCCAGGCAGCGGGAGTGAGCACCGGGGAGCTGTTTTTT
cdr3_length: 16
d_call: TRBD2
v_call: TRBV4-1
j_call: TRBJ2-2
clone_size: once

cdr3_aa: CASSLVLGDGTDAQYF
cdr3_nt: TGTGCCAGCAGCTTGGTACTGGGCGATGGCACAGATGCGCAGTATTTT
cdr3_length: 16
d_call: -
v_call: TRBV5-8
j_call: TRBJ2-3
clone_size: -

cdr3_aa: CASSLGSVADTQYF
cdr3_nt: TGTGCCAGCAGCCTCGGGAGCGTCGCAGATACGCAGTATTTT
cdr3_length: 14
d_call: -
v_call: TRBV2
j_call: TRBJ2-3
clone_size: -

cdr3_aa: CASAASGLIYTF
cdr3_nt: TGTGCCAGCGCCGCCTCGGGACTGATCTACACCTTC
cdr3_length: 12
d_call: -
v_call: TRBV6-5
j_call: TRBJ1-2
clone_size: -